This TCR beta chain was found in a study of T cell repertoires in cytomegalovirus infection. Germline-derived CDR1 and CDR2 are SNHLY and FYNNEI. Trimming took 2 bases from V and 5 from J; bases not matched to a gene: 7. There are 15 residues in the CDR3. This clonotype was recorded a few times. Its antigen is unknown. Study-level findings and limits: CMV-specific TCR beta clonotypes restricted by HLA-C dominated the ex vivo response.

Using its own MiXCR run on the reads, TCRdb lists one record per CDR3 protein. Of roughly 230,000 distinct CDR3 sequences listed, about 15% are singletons. This rearrangement joins TRBV2 to TRBJ2-5; 8 nucleotides line up with TRBD2. The clonotype originates from a human donor in good health (CMV status not recorded). Some clones in this sample may be carry-over from other donors' samples. Sample: CD8+ T cells from PBMCs. CDR3 amino acids: CASSESGGAQETQYF. The CDR3 DNA reads as TGTGCCAGCAGTGAATCCGGGGGGGCCCAGGAGACCCAGTACTTC.